A single sample is the source of the 17 T cell receptor beta chains below, sequenced in a study of shared clonotypes between healthy human individuals. It was CD45RO-negative cells, positively selected for CCR7, that made up naive CD8 cells, with terminally differentiated effector memory CD45RA+ cells excluded. This table comes from immunoSEQ multiplex PCR, and its TCRdb copy is limited to in-frame clones, with some not included. The sample consists of approximately 600,000 clones, roughly 95% of them appearing once. Sample: naive CD8+ T cells sorted from blood. The receptors were sampled from a woman in her thirties in good health.

This clone was observed once. The chain employs TRBV7-9 and TRBJ2-7, with 9 bases that match TRBD2. The V gene end was trimmed by 5 bases and the J gene end by 3 bases; junction bases not matched to a gene: 8. The CDR3 consists of 15 residues. The germline CDR1 and CDR2 sequences are SEHNR and FQNEAQ (reference sequence). CDR3 in amino acids: CASSPGREGLYEQYF. CDR3 in DNA: TGTGCCAGCAGCCCCGGGCGGGAGGGCCTCTACGAGCAGTACTTC.

The J gene is TRBJ1-5, the V gene TRBV21-1; the table calls TRBD1, which could not be checked here. TRBV21-1 is a pseudogene. This CDR3 has 16 amino acids. Here the CDR3 DNA reads TGTGCCAGCATCTGCAGCCGGCAGGGCTGCAATCAGCCCCAGCATTTT. Translated: CASICSRQGCNQPQHF.

This clone is a singleton in its sample. The CDR3 reads CASSQSLNRGQREKLFF. The CDR3, as DNA: TGTGCCAGCAGCCAAAGCCTAAACAGGGGGCAGAGAGAAAAACTGTTTTTT. The chain combines TRBV5-8 with TRBJ1-4; TRBD1 aligns across 9 bases. The V and J ends lost 4 bases and 8 bases, in that order; junction bases with no gene match: 15. This CDR3 is 17 amino acids long. The germline V gene has CDR1 SGHTS and CDR2 YDEGEE.

The chain uses TRBV11-1 and TRBJ1-1; 7 bases line up with TRBD1. The germline V gene encodes CDR1 SGHAT and CDR2 FQDESV (reference sequence). Trimming cost V 3 bases and J 0 bases; bases outside gene matches: 4. CDR3 length: 15 amino acids. In DNA, the CDR3 is TGTGCCAGCAGCTTGGGGGACAGTCTGAACACTGAAGCTTTCTTT. Its protein is CASSLGDSLNTEAFF.

The genes are TRBV27 and TRBJ2-1, with 7 bases fitting TRBD1. Germline V gene data show CDR1 as MNHEY and CDR2 as SMNVEV (reference sequence). The CDR3 is 14 residues long. V shed 6 bases, J shed 4 bases, and the junction held 6 bases outside the gene matches. The CDR3 reads CASREGALYNEQFF. The CDR3 nucleotides read TGTGCCAGCAGAGAGGGGGCCCTTTACAATGAGCAGTTCTTC.

This rearrangement joins TRBV6-5 to TRBJ1-5; 7 bases match TRBD1. The V gene's germline CDR1 is MNHEY and CDR2 SVGAGI. The CDR3 extends over 15 amino acids. Unmatched junction bases numbered 8, after V lost 5 bases and J lost 4 bases. The CDR3 here is CASSGTGAQNQPQHF. CDR3 in DNA: TGTGCCAGCAGTGGAACAGGGGCCCAAAATCAGCCCCAGCATTTT.

Remarks on this clone: The sample has other DNA sequences that encode this CDR3 too. The V call is TRBV4-1, the J call TRBJ2-7, with TRBD1 matching 7 bases. The V and J ends lost 2 bases and 1 base, in that order; junction bases with no gene match: 2. The CDR3 covers 14 residues. Germline CDR1 and CDR2: MGHRA and YSYEKL. CDR3 in DNA: TGCGCCAGCAGCCAACCGGGACAGTCCTACGAGCAGTACTTC. Encoded protein: CASSQPGQSYEQYF.

The genes are TRBV4-1 and TRBJ1-1; D gene unclear. Between the trimmed V and J ends, which lost 3 bases and 12 bases, there was a span of 20 bases. The CDR3 is 14 residues long. CDR1 is MGHRA and CDR2 is YSYEKL in the germline V gene. DNA for the CDR3: TGCGCCAGCAGCCATTCTACCGGGCTAAGCGGAACTTTCTTT. Amino acid sequence: CASSHSTGLSGTFF.

V and J are TRBV21-1 and TRBJ1-2; TRBD1 is the table's D call, not checked against the DNA. TRBV21-1 is an annotated pseudogene. The CDR3 is 11 residues long. CDR3 in DNA: TGTGCCAGACAGGATAGCTATGGCTACACCTTC. Its translation is CARQDSYGYTF.

CDR3 nucleotide sequence: TGCGCCAGCAGCCAAGAGCACCTGTTACAAGGTGAGCAGTTCTTC. Translation gives CASSQEHLLQGEQFF. The rearrangement links TRBV4-1 to TRBJ2-1, with no clear D. This CDR3 has 15 residues. In germline, CDR1 is MGHRA, CDR2 YSYEKL. V lost 0 bases and J lost 9, with 15 bases in between.

The chain has TRBV27 and TRBJ2-1; D gene uncertain. Germline V gene lookup returns CDR1 MNHEY and CDR2 SMNVEV (reference sequence). The CDR3 contains 13 residues. The ends were cut back, 8 bases at V and 5 bases at J, with 13 bases in the middle. DNA for the CDR3: TGTGCCAGCGGCCCTCTGATGGACAATGAGCAGTTCTTC. As protein: CASGPLMDNEQFF.

CDR3: CASSFGTALHF. The CDR3 region has the DNA TGTGCCAGTAGTTTTGGGACAGCCCTCCACTTT. The chain combines TRBV19 with TRBJ1-6, with 7 positions matching TRBD1. Germline CDR1 reads LNHDA; CDR2 reads SQIVND (reference sequence). Trimming cost V 5 bases and J 14 bases; bases outside gene matches: 3. The CDR3 has 11 residues. The full variable domain, rest sourced from reference TRBV19 and TRBJ1-6, is DGGITQSPKYLFRKEGQNVTLSCEQNLNHDAMYWYRQDPGQGLRLIYYSQIVNDFQKGDIAEGYSVSREKKESFPLTVTSAQKNPTAFYLCASSFGTALHFGNGTRLTVT.

This chain joins TRBV30 and TRBJ2-5, with D unresolved. With 6 bases removed from V and 2 bases from J, the gap between germline ends came to 10 bases. CDR1 is GTSNPN, CDR2 SVGIG, per germline (reference sequence). The CDR3 covers 12 residues. The DNA for the CDR3 is TGTGCCTGCGGCACTTTACAAGAGACCCAGTACTTC. Its translation: CACGTLQETQYF.

The rearrangement joins TRBV13 to TRBJ2-1, with 12 bases matching TRBD2. This CDR3 is built from 20 residues. The J segment lost 6 bases and the V segment lost 4 bases, leaving 19 bases of the junction unmatched. Germline V gene lookup returns CDR1 PRHDT and CDR2 FYEKMQ (reference sequence). The CDR3 DNA is TGTGCCAGCAGCTCAACCCCGGGACAGGGGACTAGCGGGCAAATCAATGAGCAGTTCTTC. Its protein is CASSSTPGQGTSGQINEQFF. Full variable domain (outside the CDR3, taken from reference TRBV13 and TRBJ2-1): AAGVIQSPRHLIKEKRETATLKCYPIPRHDTVYWYQQGPGQDPQFLISFYEKMQSDKGSIPDRFSAQQFSDYHSELNMSSLELGDSALYFCASSSTPGQGTSGQINEQFFGPGTRLTVL.

This sequence joins TRBV7-9 and TRBJ1-2; the D gene is possibly TRBD1 (5 bases). The germline CDR1 and CDR2 sequences are SEHNR and FQNEAQ (reference sequence). V lost 5 bases, J lost 3 bases, and 16 bases lay in between. CDR3 length equals 15 residues. The CDR3 nucleotides are TGTGCCAGCAGCAAGGGAAAGGGGAGCGACTATGGCTACACCTTC. Its translation: CASSKGKGSDYGYTF.

The chain has TRBV29-1 and TRBJ2-5; TRBD1 or TRBD2 may be the D gene (7 bases each). This CDR3 spans 10 amino acids. Germline V CDR1 and CDR2: SQVTM, ANQGSEA. With 5 bases removed from V and 12 bases from J, the gap between germline ends came to 13 bases. The CDR3 DNA reads as TGCAGCGTTCCAGGGGGGGGAGAGTACTTC. As protein: CSVPGGGEYF.

V usage is TRBV28 and J usage is TRBJ2-7; D might be TRBD1 (6 bases). CDR1 MDHEN and CDR2 SYDVKM come from the germline V gene. There are 18 residues in the CDR3. With 6 bases removed from V and 4 bases from J, the gap between germline ends came to 28 bases. This CDR3 reads CASSYPLSETGSAYEQYF. CDR3 DNA sequence: TGTGCCAGCAGCTACCCCCTCTCTGAGACAGGTAGCGCTTACGAGCAGTACTTC.